Listed below are T cell receptor beta chains from one sample, sequenced in a study of cytomegalovirus exposure and HLA in healthy donors. The data were produced by immunoSEQ multiplex PCR, yet TCRdb's version contains in-frame clones alone and is incomplete. The sample lists approximately 97,000 clones, around 80% seen once, with 4.5% to 5.5% in the top ten. Material: PBMCs. Receptors originate from a man aged 35-49 years in good health and CMV-seropositive. The conserved cysteine and the conserved F or W are not part of the CDR3 here. A D gene is named only where the DNA matches it firmly.

v_gene	j_gene	d_gene	CDR3aa
TRBV29-1	TRBJ1-2	.	SVERRADNYGYT
TRBV6-6	TRBJ2-1	TRBD2	ASSYSASGSNEQF
TRBV11-2	TRBJ2-2	.	ASSRDFLTGELF
TRBV7-6	TRBJ2-3	.	ASSFSLTDTQY
TRBV18	TRBJ1-4	.	ASSPLATNEKLF
TRBV6-6	TRBJ2-7	TRBD1	ASSSPTGGSYEQY
TRBV10-3	.	TRBD2	AISESLAGETYEQY
TRBV19	TRBJ2-7	TRBD1	ASSGDGQGTYEQY
TRBV4-1	TRBJ1-1	TRBD1	ASSQDPGQGKGTEAF
TRBV15	TRBJ2-7	.	ATSPGGGGTYEQY
TRBV6-1	.	TRBD1	ASSVGQGVHEQY
TRBV25-1	TRBJ2-7	TRBD1	ASAVGGQGAYEQY
TRBV5-1	TRBJ1-1	.	ASSLARLNTEAF
TRBV5-4	TRBJ1-6	.	ASSLGAGTHNSPLH
TRBV29-1	.	.	SVDSPYSSYEQY
TRBV6-5	.	.	ASSYLADSYEQY
TRBV7-9	TRBJ1-1	.	SSSLGGGNEAF
TRBV19	TRBJ1-2	.	ASSILANYGYT
TRBV5-1	TRBJ2-3	.	ASSLPHGGPSSDTQY
TRBV28	TRBJ1-2	.	ASGAGYGYT
TRBV10-3	TRBJ1-2	.	AISSGSDYGYT
TRBV10-3	TRBJ2-6	TRBD2	AISEELAGVVSGANVLT
TRBV30	TRBJ1-5	.	AWSEAGTFNQPQH
TRBV27	TRBJ2-3	.	ASSSPRTDTQY
TRBV6-5	TRBJ2-3	TRBD1	ASSPQGAGTDTQY
TRBV7-9	TRBJ1-1	.	ASQMSVNTEAF
TRBV18	TRBJ1-1	TRBD1	ASSPGTDIEAF
TRBV5-1	TRBJ1-2	.	ASSYDRNYGYT
TRBV10-1	TRBJ1-4	TRBD1	ASSGSGTGDEKLF
TRBV28	TRBJ1-2	.	ASYSGGPVYGYT
TRBV11-3	TRBJ2-1	TRBD2	ASSLGPSGNEQF
TRBV27	TRBJ2-7	.	ASSPREAFSYEQY
TRBV7-9	TRBJ1-6	TRBD1	ASSLWGQGDISNSPLH
TRBV6-1	TRBJ2-7	.	ASSLDRSFVYEQY
TRBV19	TRBJ2-7	TRBD1	ASSIDSDRGYEQY
TRBV4-1	TRBJ1-5	TRBD1	ASSQLGTGEYQPQH
TRBV19	TRBJ2-7	TRBD1	ASSIAGQGSYEQY
TRBV6-5	TRBJ2-7	.	ASSGQYEQY
TRBV14	TRBJ2-1	.	ASSHPVPGPPLEQF
TRBV5-4	TRBJ1-4	TRBD1	ASSIGQGNEKLF
TRBV11-2	TRBJ1-5	TRBD1	ASTIGTVSNQPQH
TRBV6-6	TRBJ1-2	.	ASLGGVHYGYT
TRBV19	TRBJ1-5	.	ASSIERGGHGQPQH
TRBV11-1	TRBJ2-1	TRBD1	ASSDDRGGYNEQF
TRBV5-1	TRBJ1-2	.	ASSLPGVGYGYT
TRBV15	TRBJ1-1	.	ATSVIIRGAEAF
TRBV30	TRBJ2-1	TRBD1	AWSGTGGGLFEQF
TRBV18	TRBJ1-1	.	ASSPSGVNTEAF
TRBV9	TRBJ2-7	TRBD1	ASSVAPGQSSYEQY
TRBV30	TRBJ1-4	.	AWSTQERDEKLF
TRBV27	TRBJ2-7	TRBD2	ASSLFPSGIGEQY
TRBV7-9	TRBJ1-5	.	ASSLASGQPQH
TRBV5-5	TRBJ1-6	.	ASSSDSPGAYNSPLH